This T cell receptor beta chain was captured in a study of cytomegalovirus exposure and HLA in healthy donors. PCR involved 60 Vbeta and 13 Jbeta primers. Libraries were prepared by immunoSEQ multiplex PCR; TCRdb keeps only in-frame clonotypes and omits some of them. The sample consists of 150,000 to 250,000 clones, approximately 85% of them appearing once. V was clipped by 4 bases and J by 3 bases, with 8 bases between them. The germline gives CDR1 KGHSH, CDR2 LQKENI. There are 13 residues in the CDR3. This clonotype originated in a woman aged 45-59 years in good health and CMV-seronegative. The V gene is TRBV18, the J gene TRBJ2-3; weak D call: TRBD2 (6 bases). The sample was PBMCs. The CDR3 loop reads CASSRGRTDTQYF. The CDR3 coding sequence is TGTGCCAGCTCACGAGGGAGGACAGATACGCAGTATTTT. Combining the CDR3 with reference TRBV18 and TRBJ2-3 gives the whole variable domain NAGVMQNPRHLVRRRGQEARLRCSPMKGHSHVYWYRQLPEEGLKFMVYLQKENIIDESGMPKERFSAEFPKEGPSILRIQQVVRGDSAAYFCASSRGRTDTQYFGPGTRLTVL.